This note documents a single T cell receptor beta chain sequence. This clone was counted only a few times. Its cognate antigen has yet to be identified. No much larger clonotype is one base removed from it; base qualities were not supplied. The cohort consisted of hundreds of healthy bone marrow donors. All cohort members were sampled while nominally healthy, although unrecorded immune exposures were likely present. The donor was CMV seronegative and belonged to the group of 352 seronegative cohort members. A peripheral blood sample was collected from each donor, and TCR beta sequencing was performed on peripheral blood mononuclear cells. Genomic DNA was extracted from the blood cell samples with the Qiagen DNeasy Blood Extraction Kit. The CDR3 covers 14 residues, taking in both the cysteine and the phenylalanine. CDR3 DNA only is kept here, 42 bases in frame from base 1. At the junction V is shortened by 6 bases and J by 3 bases, with 9 bases in between. The germline V gene specifies ENHRY as CDR1 and SYGVKD as CDR2.

This sample is part of a study of cytomegalovirus exposure and HLA in healthy donors (dated by TCRdb to 2016 to 2017). With respect to the entire study: An earlier analysis of approximately 600 of the donors reported approximately 290 Gb of sequence data and 117 million unique TCR beta sequences from about 180 million T cells. An early release covering over 500 HLA-typed donors comprised approximately 290 gigabases of sequencing data and 85 million or so unique TCR sequences. Of the approximately 370 genotyped donors, more than 75% were placed in the genetic ancestry cluster associated with self-reported Caucasian donors. The study aimed to test whether signatures of past pathogen exposure could be identified by cataloging public T cell receptors. The study used immunosequencing to profile the T cell repertoires of approximately 640 subjects and linked those repertoires to cytomegalovirus serostatus. A separate validation cohort of 90 to 150 different subjects was used in addition to the roughly 670-subject first cohort. To predict cytomegalovirus infection status, the study combined high-throughput TCR immunosequencing, statistical association of individual TCRs with disease status, and machine learning. A later analysis re-examined previously published TCR beta repertoires from hundreds of donors and added high-resolution HLA genotyping to investigate patterns of TCR occurrence. The later analysis used no new phenotypic data to find candidate immune exposures, relying instead on TCR beta sequences and their occurrence across donors. An earlier analysis of 587 of the donors used high-throughput TCR beta sequencing to judge whether each TCR beta V gene segment behaved as functional or pseudogenic. Alongside the repertoire data, information on donor age, sex, ethnicity and CMV serostatus was compiled. Genome-wide SNP genotypes for about 65% of the 666 donors were used in a later genetic analysis, which treated that subset as a discovery cohort. Every discovery cohort repertoire had been produced on one sequencing platform. HLA typing covered class I and class II loci at four-digit resolution. Typing coverage differed by locus: A, B, C, DRB1 and DQB1 were typed in roughly 629-630 donors, DQA1 in roughly 500, DPA1 in around 610, and DPB1 in around 440. A handful of DR-DQ haplotypes were handled as single units for association and clustering because linkage in the cohort was strong. Across around 400 genotyped donors of the cohort, an average of roughly 200,000 unique TCR beta nucleotide sequences per donor were sequenced, and roughly 18% of those sequences were non-productive. Broader findings and caveats from the paper: A further reported finding was that TCR beta sequences accurately predicted the HLA-A and HLA-B alleles for most subjects in the first cohort. In a later analysis, HLA-associated TCR beta chains showed more clonal expansion and lower generation probabilities than non-associated chains that were equally common. Some 15 rarely observed V segments, including chromosome 9 orphons, were excluded from the earlier analysis of about 610 of the donors because counts were too low. Across donors, most TCR sequences were observed very rarely, whereas some public TCRs were present in many individuals. In an earlier analysis of approximately 590 of the donors, most TCR beta V segments appeared in productive rearrangements about 87% or about 30% of the time, broadly matching IMGT annotations. V-gene and J-gene trimming of TCR beta chains was associated with a missense DCLRE1C variant in a later genetic analysis, and the association was replicated in an independent cohort. A few of the identified cytomegalovirus-associated TCR beta chains were confirmed in vitro to be specific for cytomegalovirus antigens. Sequencing depth was assumed to be roughly uniform across donors in the presence/absence analyses, though that assumption may not hold. The authors suggested that the approach could potentially be generalized to other disease states and immunological phenotypes. HLA typing was unavailable for some donors at each locus, so association tests used only the typed subset. Strong co-occurrence of HLA alleles, especially DR and DQ, made assigning TCR associations to individual alleles difficult. According to a later analysis, most CMV-associated TCR beta chains appeared to be HLA-restricted, and the HLA associations seemed to be driven largely by CMV exposure. The classifier was reported to diagnose cytomegalovirus status with high specificity and sensitivity in both the original and validation cohorts. The cohort was sequenced for TCR beta chains only, and without alpha or paired-chain data the features that could be detected were limited. At a false discovery rate of 0.05, a later analysis linked around 17,000 TCR beta sequences to specific HLA alleles. In a later genetic analysis, fewer N-insertions in productive TCRs were reported among donors in an Asian-associated ancestry cluster than the approximately 710-donor mean. In the study, around 150 TCR beta chains were listed as associated with cytomegalovirus. According to a later analysis, TCR association rates differed among HLA loci, with DRB1 alleles showing the most associated TCRs and HLA-C alleles showing the fewest. A cluster of highly shared sequence variants was judged likely to represent a technical artifact of the sequencing pipeline. A later analysis reported that several top co-occurrence clusters appeared linked to parvovirus B19, influenza, CMV and Epstein-Barr virus. Because the 87-base-pair reads could not distinguish some IMGT-functional V segments, including TRBV6-2 and TRBV6-3, those segments were excluded. The only immune exposure information available for the cohort was CMV serostatus. Correlated functional status among segregating V segments might be attributable to linkage disequilibrium, but an unknown experimental factor could not be ruled out.

Library prep was done by the immunoSEQ multiplex PCR assay. The multiplex PCR relied on a mix of 60 forward primers for TCR Vbeta segments and 13 reverse primers for TCR Jbeta segments. A multiplex PCR assay on genomic DNA amplified the CDR3 region of rearranged TCR beta genes. Amplified TCR beta libraries were sequenced as 87-base-pair reads on the Illumina HiSeq System. On the authors' methods: A later analysis counted 65 million to 90 million unique TCR beta chains across the 550 to 700 repertoires, and some 11 million of these chains were shared by at least two donors. Raw reads were error-corrected and collapsed into unique sequences with a nearest-neighbor algorithm that merged closely related sequences to remove PCR and sequencing errors. V, D and J gene segments were assigned by aligning CDR3 sequences to IMGT reference sequences. For a sequence to be retained, at least a six-nucleotide match to both a V gene segment and a J gene segment was required. Rearrangements were called productive when the CDR3 lacked stop codons and stayed in frame with V and J; all others were non-productive. Following IMGT convention, CDR3 was defined as the stretch from the second conserved V-encoded cysteine to the conserved J-encoded phenylalanine. The earlier analysis of about 640 of the donors excluded any sequence lacking an unambiguous match to a single V gene segment. In an earlier analysis of approximately 590 of the donors, V segments were called functional above 56.7% productive rearrangements and were called segregating when the between-donor standard deviation exceeded 5%. A statistical classification framework was built for diagnosing cytomegalovirus status from the catalog of TCR beta chain sequences. In a later analysis, TCR nucleotide sequences were compared against IMGT/GENE-DB human TR gene sequences so that V and J genes could be assigned. Using the TCRdist pipeline, a later analysis assigned CDR3 sequences along with most-parsimonious VDJ recombination scenarios. A later analysis defined each TCR beta chain by its CDR3 amino acid sequence plus V-gene family, and excluded reads lacking a unique V-gene family. In a later analysis, nearly 600 highly shared, low-generation-probability nucleotide sequences were removed to address suspected cross-contamination and a sequencing artifact. In a later analysis, a clonal expansion index for each public chain was calculated from normalized within-repertoire ranks of inferred template counts. A later analysis computed generation probabilities with a VDJ recombination model fitted to out-of-frame rearrangements, and checked the results against IGoR. In a later analysis, TCR-TCR, TCR-HLA and TCR-CMV co-occurrence was scored with hypergeometric tests, and a repertoire-size bias correction was applied to TCR pairs. A later analysis estimated false discovery rates by permuting HLA or CMV assignments 20 times. In a later analysis, co-occurring TCRs were grouped using DBSCAN, with TCRdist sequence similarity added in when clustering inside HLA-allele-positive subsets. Repertoires with fewer than 30,000 or more than 120,000 public chains were left out of co-occurrence clustering, as were a handful of repertoires with anomalous nucleotide sharing. The clones in this table, taken by TCRdb from immuneACCESS, are in-frame only. Not every clone is retained; where verified, under half of the shortfall comes from an unresolved V gene, and the cause of the rest is unknown. The D gene and trimming were derived from the DNA, and the V and J assignments and clone size from that table. The sample table holds 160,000 or so clones, of which around 80% were seen once. The ten largest clones take up 0.65% to 0.75% of the sample.

The sequenced material came from PBMCs. The sequence links TRBV10-3 to TRBJ2-6; TRBD1 is a possible D gene, resting on 7 matching bases. This TCR was sampled from a woman aged 40 to 50 in good health and CMV-seronegative. The CDR3 region reads CAISQGGGANVLTF. The DNA is TGTGCCATCAGCCAGGGGGGTGGGGCCAACGTCCTGACTTTC.